The 25 T cell receptor beta chains below all came from one sample that was sequenced in a study of STAT5B mutations in CD4+ large granular lymphocyte leukemia. Produced via immunoSEQ multiplex PCR; TCRdb's table is partial and in-frame only. The table records tens of thousands of clones, 65% to 85% of them present only once. The sequenced material came from CD4+ T cells from blood buffy coats. These receptors were obtained from a human donor in good health.

The V call is TRBV7-9, the J call TRBJ2-7; possibly TRBD1 for D (6 bases). With 5 bases removed from V and 5 bases from J, the gap between germline ends came to 10 bases. Germline V gives CDR1 SEHNR, CDR2 FQNEAQ (reference sequence). This CDR3 spans 12 amino acids. The CDR3 sequence is CASSPQGNEQYF. CDR3 DNA: TGTGCCAGCAGCCCCCAGGGGAACGAGCAGTACTTC.

The V and J genes are TRBV30 and TRBJ1-1; possibly TRBD1 for D (5 bases). The V end lost 8 bases, the J end lost 1 base, and 14 bases lay between the germline ends. Germline V gives CDR1 GTSNPN, CDR2 SVGIG (reference sequence). There are 13 residues in the CDR3. CDR3 in DNA: TGTGCCACAAGAATGGGGGGGAACACTGAAGCTTTCTTT. Amino acids: CATRMGGNTEAFF.

The chain combines TRBV6-5 with TRBJ2-3; D possibly corresponds to TRBD1 (7 bases). The CDR3 loop spans 15 amino acids. CDR1 is MNHEY and CDR2 is SVGAGI in the germline V gene. Deletions cut 5 bases from V and 4 bases from J, with 16 bases between. CDR3 DNA: TGTGCCAGCAGTGCGGGACAGCGAGGGGCAGATACGCAGTATTTT. This translates into CASSAGQRGADTQYF.

The genes are TRBV6-6 and TRBJ2-5; D gene uncertain. The V gene lost 7 bases and the J gene lost 1 base, with 4 bases spanning the gap. The CDR3 covers 11 residues. Germline V gives CDR1 MNHNY, CDR2 SVGAGI (reference sequence). CDR3 sequence: CASTIQETQYF. The CDR3 nucleotides are TGTGCCAGCACCATCCAAGAGACCCAGTACTTC.

V gene TRBV7-3 combines with J gene TRBJ2-5; D unclear. The CDR3 extends over 15 amino acids. The V end was cut by 2 bases, the J end by 2 bases, with 12 bases between. Germline CDR1 and CDR2: SGHTA and FQGTGA. The CDR3 protein is CASSLGAVMQETQYF. The CDR3 coding sequence is TGTGCCAGCAGCTTAGGTGCGGTAATGCAAGAGACCCAGTACTTC.

This chain joins TRBV11-2 and TRBJ1-4, with 7 bases that match TRBD1. This CDR3 has 14 amino acids. The germline gives CDR1 SGHAT, CDR2 FQNNGV. The V gene end was trimmed by 5 bases and the J gene end by 6 bases; junction bases not matched to a gene: 6. CDR3 coding DNA: TGTGCCAGCAGCATAGGGGGCCCGGATGAAAAACTGTTTTTT. Amino acid sequence: CASSIGGPDEKLFF. The whole variable domain, remainder taken from reference TRBV11-2 and TRBJ1-4, is EAGVAQSPRYKIIEKRQSVAFWCNPISGHATLYWYQQILGQGPKLLIQFQNNGVVDDSQLPKDRFSAERLKGVDSTLKIQPAKLEDSAVYLCASSIGGPDEKLFFGSGTQLSVL.

J is TRBJ1-2 and V is TRBV29-1; TRBD1 matches 8 bases. Germline-derived CDR1 and CDR2 are SQVTM and ANQGSEA. This CDR3 region has 13 residues. V lost 1 base to trimming and J lost 8 bases; unmatched junction nucleotides: 6. The CDR3 loop is CSVEGQGARGYTF. CDR3 bases: TGCAGCGTTGAAGGGCAGGGGGCGAGGGGCTACACCTTC. The full variable domain, with the rest looked up from reference TRBV29-1 and TRBJ1-2, is SAVISQKPSRDICQRGTSLTIQCQVDSQVTMMFWYRQQPGQSLTLIATANQGSEATYESGFVIDKFPISRPNLTFSTLTVSNMSPEDSSIYLCSVEGQGARGYTFGSGTRLTVV.

CDR3: CASSQARSLAGPQETQYF. CDR3 nucleotide sequence: TGCGCCAGCAGCCAAGCCCGGAGTCTAGCGGGGCCCCAAGAGACCCAGTACTTC. The chain combines TRBV4-1 with TRBJ2-5; 9 nucleotides agree with TRBD2. The length of the CDR3 is 18 residues. Germline V gene lookup returns CDR1 MGHRA and CDR2 YSYEKL. V trimming: 1 base; J trimming: 1 base; junction bases outside the gene matches: 10.

The V call is TRBV7-2, the J call TRBJ1-3; tentatively, D is TRBD1 (6 bases). V lost 3 bases, J lost 0 bases, and 9 bases lay in between. The CDR3 runs 15 residues. The germline CDR1 and CDR2 sequences are SGHTA and FQGNSA. Here the CDR3 DNA reads TGTGCCAGCAGCTTTCAGACAGGCTCTGGAAACACCATATATTTT. Encoded protein: CASSFQTGSGNTIYF.

The chain carries TRBV18 and TRBJ2-1; TRBD2 is a possible D gene (6 bases). V dropped 1 base and J dropped 8 bases, with 18 bases sitting between them. The CDR3 length is 16 residues. Germline CDR1 KGHSH, CDR2 LQKENI. CDR3 loop: CASSPLTGVGIDEQFF. The DNA for the CDR3 is TGTGCCAGCTCACCACTTACGGGAGTAGGTATCGATGAGCAGTTCTTC.

The rearrangement joins TRBV6-5 to TRBJ2-7; 12 bases line up with TRBD2. This CDR3 has 15 residues. Germline V gene sequence: CDR1 MNHEY, CDR2 SVGAGI. The junction had 1 base not matched to a gene; V was cut back by 0 bases and J by 4 bases. CDR3 in DNA: TGTGCCAGCAGTTACTCCGGACTAGCGGGGTACGAGCAGTACTTC. Protein product: CASSYSGLAGYEQYF.

The chain joins TRBV28 to TRBJ2-2; 7 nucleotides align to TRBD1. The CDR3 covers 15 residues. The V gene's germline CDR1 is MDHEN and CDR2 SYDVKM. Trimming removed 1 base from V and 4 bases from J; junction bases left unmatched: 3. CDR3 nucleotides: TGTGCCAGCAGTTTATCCCAGGGGGTCACCGGGGAGCTGTTTTTT. Translated, it gives CASSLSQGVTGELFF.

The chain combines TRBV7-2 with TRBJ2-3; maybe TRBD2 (6 bases). This CDR3 region has 14 residues. The V end lost 5 bases, the J end lost 4 bases, and 13 bases lay between the germline ends. CDR1 and CDR2 from the germline V gene are SGHTA and FQGNSA. CDR3 region: CASSTREASDTQYF. CDR3 bases: TGTGCCAGCAGCACCAGGGAGGCGTCAGATACGCAGTATTTT. The full variable domain, its missing parts supplied by reference TRBV7-2 and TRBJ2-3, is GAGVSQSPSNKVTEKGKDVELRCDPISGHTALYWYRQSLGQGLEFLIYFQGNSAPDKSGLPSDRFSAERTGGSVSTLTIQRTQQEDSAVYLCASSTREASDTQYFGPGTRLTVL.

This clone was counted only a few times. This chain connects TRBV18 to TRBJ1-3; perhaps TRBD1 as D (6 bases). V gave up 3 bases and J gave up 0 bases, with 12 bases separating them. Germline CDR1 reads KGHSH; CDR2 reads LQKENI. There are 16 residues in the CDR3. The DNA of the CDR3 is TGTGCCAGCTCACCCGCAGACAGGAACTCTGGAAACACCATATATTTT. Its protein product is CASSPADRNSGNTIYF.

This clone was detected only once. The gene calls are TRBV4-1 and TRBJ1-2, with no clear D. This CDR3 region has 13 residues. Per the germline V gene, CDR1 is MGHRA and CDR2 is YSYEKL. The V and J ends lost 3 bases and 4 bases respectively, with 9 bases between them. CDR3: CASSHGYSYGYTF. For the CDR3, the DNA is TGCGCCAGCAGCCATGGGTACAGCTATGGCTACACCTTC.

V and J are TRBV18 and TRBJ2-7, with no clear D. This CDR3 spans 15 amino acids. Trimming took 2 bases from V and 3 from J, leaving 14 bases between them. Germline CDR1 reads KGHSH; CDR2 reads LQKENI. This CDR3 is CASSPGQASNYEQYF. As DNA, the CDR3 is TGTGCCAGCTCACCAGGGCAGGCGTCTAACTACGAGCAGTACTTC.

The J gene is TRBJ2-5, the V gene TRBV2, with 8 bases matching TRBD2. The CDR3 runs to 14 residues. V dropped 7 bases and J dropped 5; count of bases not matched to a gene: 9. Germline V lookup: CDR1 SNHLY, CDR2 FYNNEI. The CDR3 here is CASKPGGPGETQYF. As DNA, the CDR3 is TGTGCCAGCAAGCCGGGGGGGCCGGGGGAGACCCAGTACTTC.

The chain combines TRBV2 with TRBJ2-5, with 15 positions matching TRBD2. From germline, CDR1 is SNHLY and CDR2 FYNNEI. Trimming cost V 5 bases and J 5 bases; bases outside gene matches: 15. This CDR3 contains 19 residues. In DNA form, the CDR3 reads TGTGCCAGCAGTAGCGGACTAGCGGGAGGGCCGTCGCGGCCGGAGACCCAGTACTTC. It codes for CASSSGLAGGPSRPETQYF.

J is TRBJ2-7 and V is TRBV11-2, with D possibly being TRBD1 (6 bases). CDR3 size: 14 residues. The V end was cut by 8 bases, the J end by 6 bases, with 20 bases between. CDR1 and CDR2 from the germline V gene are SGHAT and FQNNGV. For the CDR3, the DNA is TGTGCCAGCCAATATTCGACAGGAATACTCGAGCAGTACTTC. This encodes CASQYSTGILEQYF.

J is TRBJ1-2 and V is TRBV28, with D hard to call. V was trimmed by 7 bases and J by 7 bases, leaving 19 bases between them. This CDR3 spans 14 amino acids. Germline CDR1 is MDHEN and CDR2 is SYDVKM. The CDR3 sequence is CASNRYTAPGGYTF. CDR3 in DNA: TGTGCCAGCAATCGTTACACTGCCCCGGGTGGCTACACCTTC.

The chain uses TRBV9 and TRBJ2-5; unclear D gene. Trimming left V 0 bases short and J 1 base short, with 7 bases between. Germline V gives CDR1 SGDLS, CDR2 YYNGEE. This CDR3 comprises 14 residues. Here the CDR3 DNA reads TGTGCCAGCAGCGTAGGGTGGGGCCAAGAGACCCAGTACTTC. Amino acid sequence: CASSVGWGQETQYF.

CDR3 sequence (DNA): TGTGCCAGCAGCTTAGAGACTAGCGGGGGGGGCTCCTACAATGAGCAGTTCTTC. This sequence encodes CASSLETSGGGSYNEQFF. The genes are TRBV7-2 and TRBJ2-1; 14 bases are a match to TRBD2. The CDR3 totals 18 residues. Germline V gene lookup returns CDR1 SGHTA and CDR2 FQGNSA. J gave up 0 bases and V 1 base, and 2 bases lay outside the gene matches.

The chain employs TRBV7-9 and TRBJ2-3; D unresolved. The CDR3 is 12 residues long. Trimming took 3 bases from V and 7 from J, leaving 8 bases between them. Germline values: CDR1 SEHNR, CDR2 FQNEAQ (reference sequence). The CDR3 here is CASSLSLYTQYF. CDR3 coding DNA: TGTGCCAGCAGCTTGTCCTTGTATACGCAGTATTTT.

The chain is built from TRBV7-2 and TRBJ2-7, with 14 bases identical to TRBD2. The germline V gene has CDR1 SGHTA and CDR2 FQGNSA. CDR3 length equals 15 residues. The V gene end was trimmed by 5 bases and the J gene end by 6 bases; junction bases not matched to a gene: 6. CDR3 residues: CASSATSGGAGEQYF. As DNA, the CDR3 is TGTGCCAGCAGCGCGACTAGCGGGGGGGCCGGCGAGCAGTACTTC.

This chain uses TRBV2 with TRBJ2-7; a weak D match, TRBD2 (6 bases). This CDR3 has 13 residues. Germline V lookup: CDR1 SNHLY, CDR2 FYNNEI. V was trimmed by 4 bases and J by 0 bases, leaving 7 bases between them. CDR3 in amino acids: CASSVGSSYEQYF. The DNA of the CDR3 is TGTGCCAGCAGTGTCGGGAGCTCCTACGAGCAGTACTTC.